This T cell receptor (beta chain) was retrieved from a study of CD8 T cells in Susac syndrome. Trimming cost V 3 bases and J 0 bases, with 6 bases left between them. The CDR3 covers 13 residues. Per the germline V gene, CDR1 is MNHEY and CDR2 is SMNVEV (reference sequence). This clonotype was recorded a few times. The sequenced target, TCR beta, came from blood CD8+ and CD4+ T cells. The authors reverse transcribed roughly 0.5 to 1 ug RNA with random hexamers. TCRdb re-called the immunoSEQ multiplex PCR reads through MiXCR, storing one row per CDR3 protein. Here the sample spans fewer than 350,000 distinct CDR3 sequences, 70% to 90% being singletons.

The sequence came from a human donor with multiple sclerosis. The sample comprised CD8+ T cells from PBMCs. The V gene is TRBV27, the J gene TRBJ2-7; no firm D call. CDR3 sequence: CASSLARSYEQYF. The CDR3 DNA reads TGTGCCAGCAGTTTGGCGCGCTCCTACGAGCAGTACTTC.